Below are 7 T cell receptor beta chains sequenced from a single sample in a study of T cell repertoires in ileal Crohn's disease. Using immunoSEQ multiplex PCR, the repertoire was profiled, and TCRdb retains in-frame clones only, with some absent. The data show 5,000 or so clones, around 80% seen once. Sequencing input: ileal tissue. The source is an adult with Crohn's disease.

The genes are TRBV11-2 and TRBJ2-1; TRBD1 might be the D (6 bases). V lost 5 bases and J lost 1, with 15 bases in between. Per germline, CDR1 SGHAT and CDR2 FQNNGV. The CDR3 has 16 amino acids. CDR3: CASSRQGFRSYNEQFF. CDR3 nucleotide sequence: TGTGCCAGCAGCCGGCAGGGGTTTAGGTCCTACAATGAGCAGTTCTTC.

This chain joins TRBV18 and TRBJ2-1; TRBD1 aligns across 7 bases. Germline assignment: CDR1 KGHSH and CDR2 LQKENI. There are 15 residues in the CDR3. Unmatched junction bases numbered 12, after V lost 6 bases and J lost 7 bases. CDR3 region: CASSVQGKGRNEQFF. The CDR3 DNA sequence: TGTGCCAGCTCGGTACAGGGGAAGGGAAGGAATGAGCAGTTCTTC.

This clone was seen a handful of times. The CDR3 sequence: CASSSTGDGAGYGYTF. DNA for the CDR3: TGTGCCAGCTCATCCACAGGGGACGGCGCGGGATATGGCTACACCTTC. The rearrangement links TRBV18 to TRBJ1-2; 7 positions match TRBD1. Germline CDR1 and CDR2: KGHSH and LQKENI. CDR3 length: 16 amino acids. J was trimmed by 5 bases and V by 5 bases; bases with no gene match: 14.

CDR3 in DNA: TGTGCCAGCAGCCCGCGGGGGGGGAACGAAGCTTTCTTT. It codes for CASSPRGGNEAFF. This chain joins TRBV7-2 and TRBJ1-1, with D tentatively TRBD1 (5 bases). Germline CDR1 reads SGHTA; CDR2 reads FQGNSA. This CDR3 has 13 amino acids. Trimming took off 5 bases at V and 8 bases at J, with 15 bases between the two ends.

The chain is built from TRBV7-2 and TRBJ2-5, with 7 bases identical to TRBD1. The junction had 10 bases not matched to a gene; V was cut back by 7 bases and J by 5 bases. The CDR3 length is 14 residues. Looked up from germline, CDR1 is SGHTA and CDR2 is FQGNSA. CDR3 coding DNA: TGTGCCAGCACCTCGACAGGGAAAATTGAGACCCAGTACTTC. It translates to CASTSTGKIETQYF.

The genes are TRBV28 and TRBJ2-7; D possibly corresponds to TRBD2 (5 bases). V lost 4 bases and J 9 bases, leaving 19 bases between the germline ends. Germline CDR1 is MDHEN and CDR2 is SYDVKM. There are 14 residues in the CDR3. This CDR3 reads CASSSDGLSTGQYF. CDR3 in DNA: TGTGCCAGCAGTTCGGACGGACTTTCGACCGGGCAGTACTTC.

V usage is TRBV6-5 and J usage is TRBJ2-3; 10 positions agree with TRBD1. Trimming at V came to 6 bases and at J to 5 bases, leaving 8 bases not matched to a gene. CDR1 and CDR2 from the germline V gene are MNHEY and SVGAGI. The CDR3 extends over 15 amino acids. CDR3 sequence reads: CASRDPGQGRDTQYF. Written as DNA, the CDR3 is TGTGCCAGCAGGGACCCGGGACAGGGGAGAGATACGCAGTATTTT.